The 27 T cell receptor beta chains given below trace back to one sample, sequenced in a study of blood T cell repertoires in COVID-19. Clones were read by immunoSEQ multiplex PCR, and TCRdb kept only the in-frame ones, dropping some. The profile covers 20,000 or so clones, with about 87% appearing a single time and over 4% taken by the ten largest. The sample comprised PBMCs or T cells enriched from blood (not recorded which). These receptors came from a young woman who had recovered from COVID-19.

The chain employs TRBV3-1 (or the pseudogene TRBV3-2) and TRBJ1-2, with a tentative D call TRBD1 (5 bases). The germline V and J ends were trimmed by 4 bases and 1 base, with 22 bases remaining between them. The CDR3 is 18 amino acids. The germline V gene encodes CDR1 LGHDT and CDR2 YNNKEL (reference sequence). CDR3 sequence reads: CASSPLLFRVNDNYGYTF. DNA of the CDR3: TGTGCCAGCAGCCCACTCCTATTCAGGGTTAACGATAACTATGGCTACACCTTC.

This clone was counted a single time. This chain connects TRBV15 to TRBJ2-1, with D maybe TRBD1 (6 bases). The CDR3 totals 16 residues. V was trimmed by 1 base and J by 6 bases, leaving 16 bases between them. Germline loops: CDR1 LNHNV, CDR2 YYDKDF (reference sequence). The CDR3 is CATSRVPTLGGNEQFF. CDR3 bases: TGTGCCACCAGCAGAGTACCCACGTTAGGGGGCAATGAGCAGTTCTTC.

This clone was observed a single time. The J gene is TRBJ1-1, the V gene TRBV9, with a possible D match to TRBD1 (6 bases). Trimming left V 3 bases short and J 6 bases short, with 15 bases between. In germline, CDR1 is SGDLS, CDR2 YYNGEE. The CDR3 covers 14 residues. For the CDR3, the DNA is TGTGCCAGCAGCGCGCAGGGGTATGGGGCTGAAGCTTTCTTT. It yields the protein CASSAQGYGAEAFF.

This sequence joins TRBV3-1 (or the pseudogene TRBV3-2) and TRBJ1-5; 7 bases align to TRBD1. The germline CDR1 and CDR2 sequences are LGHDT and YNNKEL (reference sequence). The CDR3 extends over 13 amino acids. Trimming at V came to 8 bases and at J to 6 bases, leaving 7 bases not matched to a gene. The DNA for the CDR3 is TGTGCCAGCGGGACAGCCGTTTCTCAGCCCCAGCATTTT. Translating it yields CASGTAVSQPQHF.

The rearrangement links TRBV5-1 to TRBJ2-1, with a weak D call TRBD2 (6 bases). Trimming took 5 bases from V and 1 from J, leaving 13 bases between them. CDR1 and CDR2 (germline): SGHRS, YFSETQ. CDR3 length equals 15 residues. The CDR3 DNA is TGCGCCAGCAGGGAGGGAGGAACGTCCTACAATGAGCAGTTCTTC. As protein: CASREGGTSYNEQFF.

CDR3 region: CASSPRLSGTDTQYF. The CDR3 DNA reads TGTGCCAGCAGTCCCCGTCTGAGTGGCACAGATACGCAGTATTTT. The chain links TRBV28 to TRBJ2-3; D call uncertain. Germline V gene sequence: CDR1 MDHEN, CDR2 SYDVKM. V was pared by 5 bases and J by 1 base, with 13 bases between. This CDR3 region has 15 residues.

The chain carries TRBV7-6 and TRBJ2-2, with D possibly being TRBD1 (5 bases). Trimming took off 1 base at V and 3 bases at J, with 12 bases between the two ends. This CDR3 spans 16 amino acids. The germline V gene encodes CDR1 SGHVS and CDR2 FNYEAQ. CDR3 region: CASSLGQGPDTGELFF. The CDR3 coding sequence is TGTGCCAGCAGCTTAGGGCAGGGCCCTGACACCGGGGAGCTGTTTTTT.

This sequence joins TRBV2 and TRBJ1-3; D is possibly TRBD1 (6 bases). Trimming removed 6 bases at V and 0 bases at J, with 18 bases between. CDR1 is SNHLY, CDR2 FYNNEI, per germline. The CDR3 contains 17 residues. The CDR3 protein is CASRNPAGAPSGNTIYF. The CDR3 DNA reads TGTGCCAGCAGGAACCCGGCAGGGGCCCCCTCTGGAAACACCATATATTTT.

The CDR3 region has the DNA TGTGCCAGCAGTTTAGGCGGGACAGGGAAGGGACCCCTCCACTTT. It translates to CASSLGGTGKGPLHF. V gene TRBV28 combines with J gene TRBJ1-6; 9 bases align to TRBD1. The trim removed 2 bases at V and 12 bases at J, leaving 8 bases unmatched. The V gene's germline CDR1 is MDHEN and CDR2 SYDVKM. CDR3 length equals 15 residues.

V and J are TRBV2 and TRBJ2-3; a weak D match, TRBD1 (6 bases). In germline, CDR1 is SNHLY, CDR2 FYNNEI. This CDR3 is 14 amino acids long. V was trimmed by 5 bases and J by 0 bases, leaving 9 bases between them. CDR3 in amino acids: CASSSQGSTDTQYF. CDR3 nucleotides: TGTGCCAGCAGTTCACAGGGAAGCACAGATACGCAGTATTTT.

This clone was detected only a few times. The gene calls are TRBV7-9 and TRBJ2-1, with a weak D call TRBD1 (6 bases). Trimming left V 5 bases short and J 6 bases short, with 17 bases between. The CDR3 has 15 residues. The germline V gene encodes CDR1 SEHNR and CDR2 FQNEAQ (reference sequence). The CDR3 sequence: CASSLGPGASNEQFF. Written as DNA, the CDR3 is TGTGCCAGCAGCCTCGGTCCAGGGGCTTCCAATGAGCAGTTCTTC.

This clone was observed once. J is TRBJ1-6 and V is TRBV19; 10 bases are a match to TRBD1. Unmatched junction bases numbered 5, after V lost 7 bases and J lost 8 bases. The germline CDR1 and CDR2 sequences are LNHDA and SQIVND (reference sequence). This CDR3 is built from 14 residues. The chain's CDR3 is CASTGTGVHSPLHF. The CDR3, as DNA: TGTGCCAGTACCGGGACAGGGGTTCATTCACCCCTCCACTTT.

CDR3 coding DNA: TGCGCCAGCAGCTTGGAGTCGACAGGGGGTTTTGATACGCAGTATTTT. Translating gives CASSLESTGGFDTQYF. V usage is TRBV5-1 and J usage is TRBJ2-3, with TRBD1 matching over 9 bases. V dropped 0 bases and J dropped 6; count of bases not matched to a gene: 8. Germline CDR1 is SGHRS and CDR2 is YFSETQ. This CDR3 has 16 residues.

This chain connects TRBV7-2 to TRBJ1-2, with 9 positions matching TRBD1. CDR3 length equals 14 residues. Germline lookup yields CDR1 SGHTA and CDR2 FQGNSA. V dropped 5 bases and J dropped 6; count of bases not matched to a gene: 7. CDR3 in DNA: TGTGCCAGCAGCGTTCCCGGGACAGGGAATGGCTACACCTTC. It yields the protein CASSVPGTGNGYTF.

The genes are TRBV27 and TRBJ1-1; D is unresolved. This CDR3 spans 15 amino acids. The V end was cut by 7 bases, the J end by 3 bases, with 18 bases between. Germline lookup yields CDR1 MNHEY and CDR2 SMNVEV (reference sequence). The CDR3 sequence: CASIRTGFYHTEAFF. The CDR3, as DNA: TGTGCCAGCATTCGTACGGGGTTTTATCACACTGAAGCTTTCTTT.

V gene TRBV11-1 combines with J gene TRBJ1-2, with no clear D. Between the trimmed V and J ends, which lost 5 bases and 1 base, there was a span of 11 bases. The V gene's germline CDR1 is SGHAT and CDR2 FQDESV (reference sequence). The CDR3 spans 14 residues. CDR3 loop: CASSRGEFNYGYTF. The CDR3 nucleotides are TGTGCCAGCAGCCGCGGGGAATTTAACTATGGCTACACCTTC. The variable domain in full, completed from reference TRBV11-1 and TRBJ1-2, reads EAEVAQSPRYKITEKSQAVAFWCDPISGHATLYWYRQILGQGPELLVQFQDESVVDDSQLPKDRFSAERLKGVDSTLKIQPAELGDSAMYLCASSRGEFNYGYTFGSGTRLTVV.

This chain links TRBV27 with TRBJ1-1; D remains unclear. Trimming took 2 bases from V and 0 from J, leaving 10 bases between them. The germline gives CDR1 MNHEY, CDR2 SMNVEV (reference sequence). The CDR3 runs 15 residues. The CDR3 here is CASSLSGLVNTEAFF. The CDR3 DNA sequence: TGTGCCAGCAGTTTAAGCGGCCTCGTGAACACTGAAGCTTTCTTT.

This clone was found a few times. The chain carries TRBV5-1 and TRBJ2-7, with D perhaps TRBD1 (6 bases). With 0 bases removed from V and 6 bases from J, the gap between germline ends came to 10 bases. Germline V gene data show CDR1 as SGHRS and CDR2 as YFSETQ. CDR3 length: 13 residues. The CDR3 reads CASSLGAGVEQYF. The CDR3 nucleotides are TGCGCCAGCAGCTTGGGGGCAGGGGTCGAGCAGTACTTC.

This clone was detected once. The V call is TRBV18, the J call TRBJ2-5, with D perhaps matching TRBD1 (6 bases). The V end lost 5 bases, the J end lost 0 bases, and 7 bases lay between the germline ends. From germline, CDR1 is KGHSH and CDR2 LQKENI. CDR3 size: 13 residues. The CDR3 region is CASSTGYQETQYF. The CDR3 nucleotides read TGTGCCAGCTCAACAGGGTACCAAGAGACCCAGTACTTC.

The CDR3 protein is CASSQSTANYGYTF. As DNA, the CDR3 is TGTGCCAGCAGCCAGTCGACAGCTAACTATGGCTACACCTTC. The V gene is TRBV14, the J gene TRBJ1-2, with TRBD1 as a possible D gene (5 bases). The CDR3 length is 14 residues. Trimming left V 3 bases short and J 0 bases short, with 8 bases between. CDR1 is SGHDN, CDR2 FVKESK, per germline.

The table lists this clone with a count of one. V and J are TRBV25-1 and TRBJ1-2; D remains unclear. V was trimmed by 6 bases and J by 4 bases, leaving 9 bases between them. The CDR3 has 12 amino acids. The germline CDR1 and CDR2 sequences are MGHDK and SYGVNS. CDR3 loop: CASRGALYGYTF. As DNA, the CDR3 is TGTGCCAGCAGGGGCGCGCTCTATGGCTACACCTTC.

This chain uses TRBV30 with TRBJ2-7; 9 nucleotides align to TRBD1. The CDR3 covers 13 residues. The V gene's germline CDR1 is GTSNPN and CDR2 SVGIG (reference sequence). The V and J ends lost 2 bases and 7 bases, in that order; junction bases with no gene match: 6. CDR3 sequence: CAWSLLGQGEQYF. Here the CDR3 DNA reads TGTGCCTGGAGTCTGCTCGGACAGGGGGAGCAGTACTTC.

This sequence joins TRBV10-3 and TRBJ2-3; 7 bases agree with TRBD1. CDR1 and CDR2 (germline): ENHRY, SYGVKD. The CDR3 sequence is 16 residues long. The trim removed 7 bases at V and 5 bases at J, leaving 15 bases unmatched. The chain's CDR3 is CAITSSRDSSGDTQYF. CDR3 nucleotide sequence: TGTGCCATCACCTCCTCCCGGGACAGCTCGGGAGATACGCAGTATTTT.

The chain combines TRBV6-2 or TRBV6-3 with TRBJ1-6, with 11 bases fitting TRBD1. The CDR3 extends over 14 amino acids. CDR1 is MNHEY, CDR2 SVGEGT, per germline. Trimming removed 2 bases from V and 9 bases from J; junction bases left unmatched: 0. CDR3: CASSYGTGGSPLHF. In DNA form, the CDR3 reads TGTGCCAGCAGTTACGGGACAGGGGGTTCACCCCTCCACTTT.

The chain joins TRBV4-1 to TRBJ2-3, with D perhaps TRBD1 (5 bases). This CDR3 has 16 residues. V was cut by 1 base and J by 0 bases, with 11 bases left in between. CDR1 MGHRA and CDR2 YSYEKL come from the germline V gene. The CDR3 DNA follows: TGCGCCAGCAGCCAAGTGGGGCTAGGGAGCACAGATACGCAGTATTTT. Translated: CASSQVGLGSTDTQYF.

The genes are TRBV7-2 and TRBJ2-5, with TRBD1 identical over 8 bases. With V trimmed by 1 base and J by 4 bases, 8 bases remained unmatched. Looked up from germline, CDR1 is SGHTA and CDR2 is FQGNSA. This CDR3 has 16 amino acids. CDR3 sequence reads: CASSLVPGQGRETQYF. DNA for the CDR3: TGTGCCAGCAGCTTAGTCCCAGGACAGGGCAGAGAGACCCAGTACTTC.

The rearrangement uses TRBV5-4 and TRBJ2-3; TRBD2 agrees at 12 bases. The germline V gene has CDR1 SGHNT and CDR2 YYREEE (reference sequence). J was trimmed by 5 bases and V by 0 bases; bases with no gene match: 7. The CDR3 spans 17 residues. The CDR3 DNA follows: TGTGCCAGCAGCTTGGACCTAGCGGGGGGGCTTGGAGATACGCAGTATTTT. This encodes CASSLDLAGGLGDTQYF.